The clone carrying this TCR beta chain has only a few counts. Antigen: not known. With 0 bases removed from V and 6 bases from J, the gap between germline ends came to 11 bases. The CDR3 runs to 14 residues. Germline values: CDR1 SGDLS, CDR2 YYNGEE. The data were obtained in a study of beta chain features in type 1 diabetes. Findings and limits, study-wide: More deletions and fewer insertions at VDJ junctions were seen in type 1 diabetes patients. TCRB CDR3s were moderately but significantly shorter in Type 1 diabetes patients in all four CD4+ subsets.

Sequencing targeted expressed TCRB transcripts, as all isolated RNA had been reverse transcribed. Clones were sequenced by immunoSEQ multiplex PCR, and TCRdb holds only the in-frame ones, with some missing. In the table there are under 300,000 clones, 15% to 20% of which are singletons. This receptor was taken from a man aged 30 to 39 with type 1 diabetes. Sequenced: naive CD4+ T cells from blood. This sequence joins TRBV9 and TRBJ2-3, with D possibly being TRBD1 or TRBD2 (5 bases each). The CDR3 spells CASSVATGQDTQYF. The DNA for the CDR3 is TGTGCCAGCAGCGTAGCTACGGGGCAGGATACGCAGTATTTT.